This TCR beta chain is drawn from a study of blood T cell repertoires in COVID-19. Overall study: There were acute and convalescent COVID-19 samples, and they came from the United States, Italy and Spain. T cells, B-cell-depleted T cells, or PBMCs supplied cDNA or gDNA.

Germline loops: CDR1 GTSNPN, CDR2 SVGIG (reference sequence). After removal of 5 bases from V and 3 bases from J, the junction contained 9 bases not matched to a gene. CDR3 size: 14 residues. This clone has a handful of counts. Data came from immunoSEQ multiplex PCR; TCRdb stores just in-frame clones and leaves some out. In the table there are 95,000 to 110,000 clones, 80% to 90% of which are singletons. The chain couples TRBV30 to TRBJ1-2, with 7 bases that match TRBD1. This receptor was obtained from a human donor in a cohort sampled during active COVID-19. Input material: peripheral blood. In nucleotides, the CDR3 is TGTGCCTGGGTTTATATAGACAGGGACTATGGCTACACCTTC. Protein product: CAWVYIDRDYGYTF. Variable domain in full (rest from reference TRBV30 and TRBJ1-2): SQTIHQWPATLVQPVGSPLSLECTVEGTSNPNLYWYRQAAGRGLQLLFYSVGIGQISSEVPQNLSASRPQDRQFILSSKKLLLSDSGFYLCAWVYIDRDYGYTFGSGTRLTVV.